This entry lists 19 T cell receptor beta chains sequenced from one sample in a study of T cells in Graves' hyperthyroidism and ophthalmopathy. Authors of the study amplified TCR beta CDR3 regions from RNA transcripts. In the first-round RT-PCR of the TCR CDR3, the HTBI primer set was used. TCRdb ran MiXCR on the multiplex PCR reads and lists one entry per CDR3 protein. The sample lists about 380,000 distinct CDR3 sequences; roughly 15% were seen once. Specimen: blood. These receptors originate from a woman under 40 with Graves' ophthalmopathy.

This clonotype has more than one count but fewer than ten. This may be a read error, as it is one base from a much larger clone. The chain has TRBV2 and TRBJ1-1, with a weak D call TRBD1 (5 bases). The CDR3 sequence is 14 residues long. Germline assignment: CDR1 SNHLY and CDR2 FYNNEI. V shed 6 bases and J shed 6 bases, with 17 bases lying between them. The CDR3 is CASRLPVRGAEAFF. Written as DNA, the CDR3 is TGTGCCAGCAGACTACCTGTAAGAGGGGCTGAAGCTTTCTTT. The entire variable domain, with the rest obtained from reference TRBV2 and TRBJ1-1, is as follows: EPEVTQTPSHQVTQMGQEVILRCVPISNHLYFYWYRQILGQKVEFLVSFYNNEISEKSEIFDDQFSVERPDGSNFTLKIRSTKLEDSAMYFCASRLPVRGAEAFFGQGTRLTVV.

The chain employs TRBV12-3 or TRBV12-4 and TRBJ2-1; D might be TRBD2 (5 bases). V was shortened by 6 bases and J by 2 bases, with 14 bases between the two germline ends. The CDR3 length is 15 residues. The CDR3 DNA reads TGTGCCAGCAGCGAAACTAGGCCCGCCTACAATGAGCAGTTCTTC. Its translation: CASSETRPAYNEQFF.

The chain joins TRBV12-3 or TRBV12-4 to TRBJ1-2, with D tentatively TRBD1 (6 bases). Trimming removed 4 bases at V and 7 bases at J, with 7 bases between. The CDR3 consists of 11 residues. CDR3: CASSSGVGYTF. CDR3 nucleotides: TGTGCCAGCAGTTCAGGGGTTGGCTACACCTTC.

This clonotype appeared many times. The genes are TRBV29-1 and TRBJ1-2, with TRBD1 identical over 9 bases. The germline V gene has CDR1 SQVTM and CDR2 ANQGSEA. This CDR3 spans 14 amino acids. J gave up 6 bases and V 3 bases, and 8 bases lay outside the gene matches. CDR3 in DNA: TGCAGCGTTGATAACCGGGACAGGGTTCATGGCTACACCTTC. The encoded protein is CSVDNRDRVHGYTF.

This clonotype has a single count. One end of the junction does not line up with germline, which may come from a read error. V and J are TRBV7-3 and TRBJ1-1; D might be TRBD1 (6 bases). Germline CDR1 reads SGHTA; CDR2 reads FQGTGA. The CDR3 extends over 17 amino acids. This chain's CDR3 is CASSLTRLGGLNTEALF. CDR3 nucleotides: TGTGCCAGCAGCTTAACTAGATTGGGGGGCCTGAACACTGAAGCTCTCTTT.

CDR3 nucleotides: TGTGCCAGCAGCGTAGTTCCAGGAGACTATGGCTACACCTTC. The encoded protein is CASSVVPGDYGYTF. The chain carries TRBV9 and TRBJ1-2, with unresolved D. Deletions cut 0 bases from V and 3 bases from J, with 9 bases between. The CDR3 consists of 14 residues. Germline CDR1 is SGDLS and CDR2 is YYNGEE. Using reference TRBV9 and TRBJ1-2 for the parts outside the CDR3, the full variable domain is DSGVTQTPKHLITATGQRVTLRCSPRSGDLSVYWYQQSLDQGLQFLIQYYNGEERAKGNILERFSAQQFPDLHSELNLSSLELGDSALYFCASSVVPGDYGYTFGSGTRLTVV.

This clonotype was observed many times. The V and J genes are TRBV20-1 and TRBJ2-1; no firm D call. The V gene's germline CDR1 is DFQATT and CDR2 SNEGSKA (reference sequence). CDR3 length equals 12 residues. V lost 0 bases, J lost 10 bases, and 10 bases lay in between. DNA of the CDR3: TGCAGTGCTAGAGATGGTCTAGGGGAGCAGTTCTTC. This encodes CSARDGLGEQFF.

This clonotype has at least ten counts. The chain carries TRBV28 and TRBJ1-2, with D possibly being TRBD1 (6 bases). V lost 5 bases and J lost 4, with 14 bases in between. This CDR3 spans 14 amino acids. Germline loops: CDR1 MDHEN, CDR2 SYDVKM. In DNA form, the CDR3 reads TGTGCCAGCAGTCTAACAGGGTTCCGCTATGGCTACACCTTC. It encodes CASSLTGFRYGYTF.

This clonotype has ten or more counts. The CDR3 region has the DNA TGCGCCAGCAGTGAGTCGGTTGACACAGGCGGCTACACCTTC. Translation gives CASSESVDTGGYTF. The gene calls are TRBV10-2 and TRBJ1-2; the D gene is possibly TRBD1 (5 bases). V was trimmed by 0 bases and J by 8 bases, leaving 13 bases between them. Germline CDR1 reads WSHSY; CDR2 reads SAAADI. The CDR3 has 14 residues.

This clonotype was detected a few times. This rearrangement joins TRBV4-2 to TRBJ1-5; no clear D. The CDR3 loop spans 14 amino acids. The germline gives CDR1 LGHNA, CDR2 YNFKEQ. Trimming removed 0 bases at V and 2 bases at J, with 5 bases between. The CDR3 DNA follows: TGTGCCAGCAGCCAAGAATTGGGCAATCAGCCCCAGCATTTT. It yields the protein CASSQELGNQPQHF.

This clonotype occurred many times. The chain carries TRBV5-1 and TRBJ2-3, with 9 bases fitting TRBD1. CDR1 SGHRS and CDR2 YFSETQ come from the germline V gene. The junction had 10 bases not matched to a gene; V was cut back by 1 base and J by 4 bases. The CDR3 covers 17 residues. Written as DNA, the CDR3 is TGCGCCAGCAGCTTGTCTGGGGCCGGGACAGGGTCAGATACGCAGTATTTT. Encoded protein: CASSLSGAGTGSDTQYF.

This clonotype was seen more than once but under ten times. The chain links TRBV10-3 to TRBJ2-7; the D gene could be TRBD1 or TRBD2 (5 bases each). The CDR3 has 14 amino acids. V lost 3 bases and J 0 bases, leaving 9 bases between the germline ends. Germline V CDR1 and CDR2: ENHRY, SYGVKD. This chain's CDR3 is CAISDLGVSYEQYF. The CDR3 region has the DNA TGTGCCATCAGTGACCTGGGGGTCTCCTACGAGCAGTACTTC.

This clonotype was seen many times. V is TRBV12-3 or TRBV12-4 and J is TRBJ2-6; D gene unclear. The V end lost 3 bases, the J end lost 4 bases, and 10 bases lay between the germline ends. CDR3 size: 15 residues. The CDR3 spells CASSFRPVGANVLTF. The CDR3 DNA sequence: TGTGCCAGCAGTTTTAGGCCGGTAGGGGCCAACGTCCTGACTTTC.

The V call is TRBV28, the J call TRBJ1-2, with D tentatively TRBD1 (6 bases). Germline V gives CDR1 MDHEN, CDR2 SYDVKM. V gave up 7 bases and J gave up 7 bases, with 13 bases separating them. The CDR3 has 12 residues. The CDR3 reads CASKAGALGYTF. The CDR3, as DNA: TGTGCCAGCAAGGCAGGGGCCCTTGGCTACACCTTC.

The V and J genes are TRBV20-1 and TRBJ2-5, with 8 bases identical to TRBD1. The J segment lost 5 bases and the V segment lost 5 bases, leaving 10 bases of the junction unmatched. CDR1 and CDR2 from the germline V gene are DFQATT and SNEGSKA (reference sequence). The CDR3 contains 14 residues. The CDR3 bases are TGCAGTGCTGAAGGACAGGGTCTGTGGGAGACCCAGTACTTC. Translated: CSAEGQGLWETQYF.

This clonotype was seen repeatedly, ten times or more. The genes are TRBV5-1 and TRBJ1-1, with D hard to call. Germline V gene sequence: CDR1 SGHRS, CDR2 YFSETQ. This CDR3 has 15 residues. V gave up 1 base and J gave up 6 bases, with 16 bases separating them. CDR3: CASSLTTEKVAEAFF. CDR3 in DNA: TGCGCCAGCAGCTTGACTACTGAGAAGGTCGCTGAAGCTTTCTTT.

The rearrangement uses TRBV2 and TRBJ2-7, with TRBD1 as a possible D gene (6 bases). The V gene lost 6 bases and the J gene lost 2 bases, with 14 bases spanning the gap. Germline values: CDR1 SNHLY, CDR2 FYNNEI. The CDR3 runs 14 residues. CDR3 residues: CASRVGHGAYEQYF. The CDR3 DNA reads TGTGCCAGCAGGGTGGGACATGGGGCCTACGAGCAGTACTTC.

Regarding this clonotype: Possible read error: a much larger clone is one base away. The chain carries TRBV20-1 and TRBJ2-6; TRBD1 matches 9 bases. This CDR3 has 16 residues. In germline, CDR1 is DFQATT, CDR2 SNEGSKA (reference sequence). CDR3 coding DNA: TGCAGTGCTGCCTCCGGGACAGGGTCCGGGGCCAACCTCCTGACTTTC. Amino acids: CSAASGTGSGANLLTF.

The table lists this clonotype with many counts. The chain couples TRBV20-1 to TRBJ2-2; D is possibly TRBD2 (5 bases). Between the trimmed V and J ends, which lost 7 bases and 4 bases, there was a span of 16 bases. This CDR3 region has 14 residues. Germline V gene lookup returns CDR1 DFQATT and CDR2 SNEGSKA (reference sequence). CDR3 in DNA: TGCAGTGGGACGGGGTCTCGCGGCACCGGGGAGCTGTTTTTT. Translation gives CSGTGSRGTGELFF.